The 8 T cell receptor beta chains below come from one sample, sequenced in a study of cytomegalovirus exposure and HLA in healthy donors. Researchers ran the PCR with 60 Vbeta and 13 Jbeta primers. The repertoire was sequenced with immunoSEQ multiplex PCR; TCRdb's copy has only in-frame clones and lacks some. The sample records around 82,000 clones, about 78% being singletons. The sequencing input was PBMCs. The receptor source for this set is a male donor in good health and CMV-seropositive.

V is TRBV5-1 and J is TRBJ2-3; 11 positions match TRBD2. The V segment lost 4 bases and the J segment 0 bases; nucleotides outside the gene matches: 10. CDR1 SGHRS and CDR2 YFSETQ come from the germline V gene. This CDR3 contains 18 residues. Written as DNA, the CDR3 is TGCGCCAGCAGCGCGGGGACTAGCGGAGCCCAAAGCACAGATACGCAGTATTTT. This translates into CASSAGTSGAQSTDTQYF.

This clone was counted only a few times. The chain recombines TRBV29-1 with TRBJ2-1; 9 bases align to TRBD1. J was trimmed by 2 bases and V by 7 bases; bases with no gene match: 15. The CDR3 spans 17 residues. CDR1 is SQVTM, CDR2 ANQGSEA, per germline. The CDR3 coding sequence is TGCAGCGCTAGGGACAGGGTAAGCGGGTATACCTACAATGAGCAGTTCTTC. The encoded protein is CSARDRVSGYTYNEQFF.

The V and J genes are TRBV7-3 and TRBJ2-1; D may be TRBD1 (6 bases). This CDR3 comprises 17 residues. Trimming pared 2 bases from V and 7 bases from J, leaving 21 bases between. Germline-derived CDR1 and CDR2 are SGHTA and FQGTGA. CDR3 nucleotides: TGTGCCAGCAGCTTATGGGCCCTGGGGGCCAGTAGGAATGAGCAGTTCTTC. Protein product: CASSLWALGASRNEQFF. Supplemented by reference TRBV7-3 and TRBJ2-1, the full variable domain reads GAGVSQTPSNKVTEKGKYVELRCDPISGHTALYWYRQSLGQGPEFLIYFQGTGAADDSGLPNDRFFAVRPEGSVSTLKIQRTERGDSAVYLCASSLWALGASRNEQFFGPGTRLTVL.

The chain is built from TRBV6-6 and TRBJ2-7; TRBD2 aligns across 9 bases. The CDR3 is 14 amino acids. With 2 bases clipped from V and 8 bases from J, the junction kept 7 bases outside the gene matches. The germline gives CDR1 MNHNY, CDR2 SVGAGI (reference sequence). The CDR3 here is CASSYDGSGRQQYF. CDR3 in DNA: TGTGCCAGCAGTTACGATGGCAGCGGGAGGCAGCAGTACTTC.

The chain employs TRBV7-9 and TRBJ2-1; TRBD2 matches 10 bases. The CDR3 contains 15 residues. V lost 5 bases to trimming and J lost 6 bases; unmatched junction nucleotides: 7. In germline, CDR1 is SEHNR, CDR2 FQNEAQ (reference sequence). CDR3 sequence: CASSATSGMSNEQFF. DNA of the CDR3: TGTGCCAGCAGCGCTACTAGCGGGATGAGCAATGAGCAGTTCTTC.

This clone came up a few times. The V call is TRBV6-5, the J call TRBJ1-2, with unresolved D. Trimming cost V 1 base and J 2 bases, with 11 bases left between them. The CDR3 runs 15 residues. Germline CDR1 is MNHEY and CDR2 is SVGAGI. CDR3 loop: CASSYFLGQNYGYTF. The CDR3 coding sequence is TGTGCCAGCAGTTACTTTTTGGGCCAGAACTATGGCTACACCTTC.

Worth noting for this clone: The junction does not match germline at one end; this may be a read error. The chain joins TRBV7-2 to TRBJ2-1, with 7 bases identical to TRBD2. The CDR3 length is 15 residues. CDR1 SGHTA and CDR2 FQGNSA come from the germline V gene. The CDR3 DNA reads TGTGCCAGCAGCGCTAGCGGAATTTCCTGCAATGAGCAGTTCTTC. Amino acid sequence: CASSASGISCNEQFF.

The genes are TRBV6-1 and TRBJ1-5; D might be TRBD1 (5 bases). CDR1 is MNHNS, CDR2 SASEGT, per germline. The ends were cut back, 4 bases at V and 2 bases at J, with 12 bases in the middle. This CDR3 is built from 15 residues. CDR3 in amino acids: CASSVHGAGNQPQHF. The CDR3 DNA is TGTGCCAGCAGTGTCCATGGGGCAGGCAATCAGCCCCAGCATTTT.